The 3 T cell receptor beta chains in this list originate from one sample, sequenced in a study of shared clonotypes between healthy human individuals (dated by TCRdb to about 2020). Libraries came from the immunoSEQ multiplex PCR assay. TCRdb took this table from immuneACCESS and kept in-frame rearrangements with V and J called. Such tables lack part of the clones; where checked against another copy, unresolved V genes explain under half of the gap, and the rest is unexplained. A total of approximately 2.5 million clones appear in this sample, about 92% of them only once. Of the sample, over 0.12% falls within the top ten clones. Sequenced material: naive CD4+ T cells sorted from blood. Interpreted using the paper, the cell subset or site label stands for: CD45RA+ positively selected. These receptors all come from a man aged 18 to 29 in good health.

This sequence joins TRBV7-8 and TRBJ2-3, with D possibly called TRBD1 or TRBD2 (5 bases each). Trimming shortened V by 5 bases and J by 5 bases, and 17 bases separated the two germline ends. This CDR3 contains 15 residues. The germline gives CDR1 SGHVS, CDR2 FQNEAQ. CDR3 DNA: TGTGCCAGCAGCCCTCGGGGCGGGTTGTTAGATACGCAGTATTTT. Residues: CASSPRGGLLDTQYF.

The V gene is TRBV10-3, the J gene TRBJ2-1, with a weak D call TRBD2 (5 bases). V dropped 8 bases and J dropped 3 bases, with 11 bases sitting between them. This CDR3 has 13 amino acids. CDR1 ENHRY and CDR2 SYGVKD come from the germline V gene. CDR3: CAIAPRDYNEQFF. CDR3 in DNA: TGTGCCATCGCCCCGAGGGACTACAATGAGCAGTTCTTC.

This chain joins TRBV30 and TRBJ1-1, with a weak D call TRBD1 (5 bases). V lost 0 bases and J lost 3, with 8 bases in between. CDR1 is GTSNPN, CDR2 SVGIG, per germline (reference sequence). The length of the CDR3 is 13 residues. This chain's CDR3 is CAWSVREDTEAFF. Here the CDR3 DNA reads TGTGCCTGGAGTGTCAGGGAGGACACTGAAGCTTTCTTT.